This T cell receptor (beta chain) was sequenced in a study of blood T cell repertoires in COVID-19. Whole-study context: There were acute and convalescent COVID-19 samples, and they came from the United States, Italy and Spain. The analysed material was cDNA or gDNA that came from T cells, B-cell-depleted T cells, or PBMCs.

CDR1 and CDR2 from the germline V gene are KGHDR and SFDVKD. The CDR3 covers 13 residues. V shed 10 bases and J shed 8 bases, with 19 bases lying between them. Original processing methods: By means of reference gene primer amplification, nucleated cell counts were estimated. Clones were sequenced by immunoSEQ multiplex PCR, and TCRdb holds only the in-frame ones, with some missing. That table supplies the V and J calls and clone size; D and trimming were determined from the DNA. The sample lists around 320,000 clones, around 90% occurring once. This clone has only a few counts. This TCR derives from a man aged 18 to 30 with active or convalescent COVID-19. The sample was peripheral blood. The chain employs TRBV24-1 and TRBJ1-2; D is unresolved. The CDR3 nucleotides are TGTGCCACTAACGAGCTCCCCCGATGGGGCTACACCTTC. Its translation: CATNELPRWGYTF.